This T cell receptor beta chain appears in the sequencing data of a study of T cells in Graves' hyperthyroidism and ophthalmopathy. Study background: Blood from the periphery was taken at initial diagnosis, before any treatment.

Thyroid ultrasound and orbital computed tomography, with clinical symptoms and serum thyroxine and TRAb, informed diagnoses. Amplified TCR beta CDR3 regions came from RNA transcripts. Initially, a first-round RT-PCR of the TCR CDR3 employed the HTBI primer set. TCRdb reprocessed the multiplex PCR reads with MiXCR, giving one entry per CDR3 protein. In the table there are 500,000 or so distinct CDR3 sequences, roughly 16% of which are singletons. Germline values: CDR1 DFQATT, CDR2 SNEGSKA (reference sequence). With 1 base clipped from V and 5 bases from J, the junction kept 6 bases outside the gene matches. This CDR3 spans 16 amino acids. This clonotype showed up many times.

The sequence came from a woman aged 30 to 39 with Graves' ophthalmopathy. The chain employs TRBV20-1 and TRBJ2-5, with 14 bases lining up with TRBD2. The specimen was blood. CDR3 DNA sequence: TGCAGTGCTAGAGTGACTAGCGGGAGGGCAAGGGAGACCCAGTACTTC. It yields the protein CSARVTSGRARETQYF.